This T cell receptor (beta chain) was identified during a study of OX40 agonist ivuxolimab in advanced cancers. Study-wide background: A history of anti-PD-1, anti-PD-L1 or anti-CTLA-4 therapy was acceptable, and approximately 39% had some.

Of note for this clone: Its antigen is undetermined.

Study results and caveats: At 0.1 to 3.0 mg/kg, clonal expansion of CD4+ and CD8+ blood T cells had occurred by week 6.

Germline-derived CDR1 and CDR2 are LGHNA and YNFKEQ. The V segment lost 0 bases and the J segment 7 bases; nucleotides outside the gene matches: 9. The CDR3 is 17 amino acids. Sequencing used immunoSEQ multiplex PCR; TCRdb keeps in-frame clones, though not all of them. Of 55,000 to 65,000 clones listed, around 84% were seen once; the top ten hold 3% to 4%. The receptor's source is an adult with an advanced solid tumor such as melanoma, head and neck, liver or kidney cancer. The chain links TRBV4-2 to TRBJ2-7; 13 nucleotides agree with TRBD2. The sample consisted of CD4+ or CD8+ T cells sorted from blood, taken in a trial of the OX40 agonist ivuxolimab. CDR3 region: CASSQEVVGLAGREQYF. CDR3 DNA: TGTGCCAGCAGCCAAGAGGTCGTGGGACTAGCGGGGAGGGAGCAGTACTTC.